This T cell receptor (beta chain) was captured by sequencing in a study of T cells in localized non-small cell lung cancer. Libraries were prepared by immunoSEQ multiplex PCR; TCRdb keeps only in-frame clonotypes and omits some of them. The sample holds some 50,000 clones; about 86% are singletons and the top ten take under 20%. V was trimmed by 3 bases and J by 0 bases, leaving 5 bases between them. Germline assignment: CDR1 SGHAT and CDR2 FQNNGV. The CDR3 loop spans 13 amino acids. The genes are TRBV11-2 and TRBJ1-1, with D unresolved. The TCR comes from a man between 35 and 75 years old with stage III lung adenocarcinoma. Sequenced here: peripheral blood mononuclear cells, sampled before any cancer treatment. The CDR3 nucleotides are TGTGCCAGCAGCTTGTCCTTGAACACTGAAGCTTTCTTT. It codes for CASSLSLNTEAFF.